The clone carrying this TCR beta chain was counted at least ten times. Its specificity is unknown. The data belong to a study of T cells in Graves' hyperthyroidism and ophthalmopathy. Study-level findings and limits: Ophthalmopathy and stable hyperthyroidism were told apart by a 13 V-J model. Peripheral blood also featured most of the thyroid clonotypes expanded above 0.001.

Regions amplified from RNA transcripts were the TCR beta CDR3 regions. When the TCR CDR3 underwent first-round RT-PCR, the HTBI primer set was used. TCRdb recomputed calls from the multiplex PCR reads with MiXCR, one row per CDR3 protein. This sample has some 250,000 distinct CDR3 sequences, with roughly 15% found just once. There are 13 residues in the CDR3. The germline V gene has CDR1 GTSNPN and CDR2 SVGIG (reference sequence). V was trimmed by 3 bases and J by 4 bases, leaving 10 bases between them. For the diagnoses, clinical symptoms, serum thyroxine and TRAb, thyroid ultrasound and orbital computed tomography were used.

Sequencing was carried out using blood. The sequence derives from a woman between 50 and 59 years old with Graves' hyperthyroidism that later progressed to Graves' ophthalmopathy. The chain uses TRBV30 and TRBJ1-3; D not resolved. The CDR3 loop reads CAWRVTWGNTIYF. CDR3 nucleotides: TGTGCCTGGAGGGTGACGTGGGGAAACACCATATATTTT.